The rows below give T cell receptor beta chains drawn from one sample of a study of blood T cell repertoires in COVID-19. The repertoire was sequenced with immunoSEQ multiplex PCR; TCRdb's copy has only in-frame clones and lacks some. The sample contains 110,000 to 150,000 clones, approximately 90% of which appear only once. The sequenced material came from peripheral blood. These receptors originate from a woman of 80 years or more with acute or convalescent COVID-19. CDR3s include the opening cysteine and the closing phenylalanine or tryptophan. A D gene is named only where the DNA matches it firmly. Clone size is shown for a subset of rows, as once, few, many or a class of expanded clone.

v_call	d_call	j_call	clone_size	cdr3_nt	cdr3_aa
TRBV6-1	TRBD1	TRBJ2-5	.	TGTGCCAGCAGTGATCCCACAGGGGCCTCGGAGACCCAGTACTTC	CASSDPTGASETQYF
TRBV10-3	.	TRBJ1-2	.	TGTGCCATCAGTGAAGGGAGCGGCTACACCTTC	CAISEGSGYTF
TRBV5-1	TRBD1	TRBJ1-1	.	TGCGCCAGCAGCTCAGACAGGGGAGGGCACACTGAAGCTTTCTTT	CASSSDRGGHTEAFF
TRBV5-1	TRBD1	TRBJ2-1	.	TGCGCCAGCAGCTTGGCGACAGGGGTGGGCTACAATGAGCAGTTCTTC	CASSLATGVGYNEQFF
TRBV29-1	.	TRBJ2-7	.	TGCAGCGTTGAAGTGGGGCGCGAGCAGTACTTC	CSVEVGREQYF
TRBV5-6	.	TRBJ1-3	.	TGTGCCAGCAGCTTGGCGCAGGGCACTGGAAACACCATATATTTT	CASSLAQGTGNTIYF
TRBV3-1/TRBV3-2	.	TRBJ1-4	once	TGTGCCAGCAGCCAGAGTTCTATTGAAAAACTGTTTTTT	CASSQSSIEKLFF
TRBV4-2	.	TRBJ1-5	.	TGTGCCAGCAGGGAAGCACAGGGAATCAATCAGCCCCAGCATTTT	CASREAQGINQPQHF
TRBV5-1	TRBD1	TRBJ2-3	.	TGCGCCAGCAGCTTGGCGGGACAGGGTTTAGATACGCAGTATTTT	CASSLAGQGLDTQYF
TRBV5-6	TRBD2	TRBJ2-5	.	TGTGCCAGCAGCCGGACTAGCGGGGGGGCGGAGACCCAGTACTTC	CASSRTSGGAETQYF
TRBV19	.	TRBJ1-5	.	TGTGCCAGTAGTACCACTGGAGGGGCTTATAGCAATCAGCCCCAGCATTTT	CASSTTGGAYSNQPQHF
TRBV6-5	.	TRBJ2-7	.	TGTGCCAGCAGGCCACGCGCTAGCGTCTCCCACGAGCAGTACTTC	CASRPRASVSHEQYF
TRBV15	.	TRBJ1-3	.	TGTGCCACCAGACCGGGGGCTGGAAACACCATATATTTT	CATRPGAGNTIYF
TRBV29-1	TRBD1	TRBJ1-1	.	TGCAGCGTTAACAGGGGAACTACTGAAGCTTTCTTT	CSVNRGTTEAFF
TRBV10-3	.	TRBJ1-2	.	TGTGCCATCAGTGAGTCGTTCCAGCAGGGGTGGAACTATGGCTACACCTTC	CAISESFQQGWNYGYTF
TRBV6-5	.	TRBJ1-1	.	TGTGCCAGCAGTTACTCTTGGGCAGAAAACACTGAAGCTTTCTTT	CASSYSWAENTEAFF
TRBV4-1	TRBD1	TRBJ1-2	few	TGCGCCAGCAGCCCCGGTTCGGGACAGGGTTTCGGCTACACCTTC	CASSPGSGQGFGYTF
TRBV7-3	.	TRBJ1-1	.	TGTGCCAGCAGCTTAACGGGACCTCGCAGGGGACCAGGCGGAGCTTTCTTT	CASSLTGPRRGPGGAFF
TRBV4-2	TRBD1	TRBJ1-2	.	TGTGCCAGCAGCCAACCCACCTTAGCCGGGACAGGGTATGGAGGCTACACCTTC	CASSQPTLAGTGYGGYTF
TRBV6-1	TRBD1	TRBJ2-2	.	TGTGCCAGCAGTGAATGGACAGGGGTGGCCGGGGAGCTGTTTTTT	CASSEWTGVAGELFF
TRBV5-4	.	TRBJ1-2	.	TGTGCCAGCAGCTTGGCCGGGAAGCGCTCGCTTAGCTATGGCTACACCTTC	CASSLAGKRSLSYGYTF
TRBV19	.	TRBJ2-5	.	TGTGCCAGTACGCCCACCTCCGGGGGGACAGGTCTGTACTTC	CASTPTSGGTGLYF
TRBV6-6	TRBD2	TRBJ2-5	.	TGTGCCAGCGGAAGGACTAGCGGGGGAGAGACCCAGTACTTC	CASGRTSGGETQYF
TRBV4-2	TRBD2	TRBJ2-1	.	TGTGCCAGCAGCCCCCAGGTTAGCGGGGGACCCTACAATGAGCAGTTCTTC	CASSPQVSGGPYNEQFF
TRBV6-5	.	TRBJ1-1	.	TGTGCCAGCTTCCAGGGGCTGGAGAACACTGAAGCTTTCTTT	CASFQGLENTEAFF
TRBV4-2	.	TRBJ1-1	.	TGTGCCAGCAGCCAAGTGGGAGGGAACACTGAAGCTTTCTTT	CASSQVGGNTEAFF
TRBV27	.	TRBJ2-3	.	TGTGCCAGCAGTTTATTGTACAGGGCTGGCACAGATACGCAGTATTTT	CASSLLYRAGTDTQYF
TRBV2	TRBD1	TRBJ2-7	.	TGTGCCAGCAGTGATGCGACAGGGGATTTCTACGAGCAGTACTTC	CASSDATGDFYEQYF
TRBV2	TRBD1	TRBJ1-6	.	TGTGCCAGCAGTGAAGCAGACAGGGGTGGTTCACCCCTCCACTTT	CASSEADRGGSPLHF
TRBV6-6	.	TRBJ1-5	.	TGTGCCAGCAGCCGGGGGGGACCCTATCAGCCCCAGCATTTT	CASSRGGPYQPQHF
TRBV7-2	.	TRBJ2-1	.	TGTGCCAGCAGCTTAGTCGCGACTTCCTACAATGAGCAGTTCTTC	CASSLVATSYNEQFF
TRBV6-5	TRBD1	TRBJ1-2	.	TGTGCCAGCAGTTACTCGGCAGGGGGCTATGGCTACACCTTC	CASSYSAGGYGYTF
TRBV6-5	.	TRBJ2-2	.	TGTGCCAGCTGTTCTAGACGGGCGAACACCGGGGAGCTGTTTTTT	CASCSRRANTGELFF
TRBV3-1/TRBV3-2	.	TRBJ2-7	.	TGTGCCAGCAGCCAAACAGGGTTACCCTACGAGCAGTACTTC	CASSQTGLPYEQYF
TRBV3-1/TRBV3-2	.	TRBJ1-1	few	TGTGCCAGCAGCCCCCTAGGAGTGAACACTGAAGCTTTCTTT	CASSPLGVNTEAFF
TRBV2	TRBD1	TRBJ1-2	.	TGTGCCAGCAGTGGGGAACAGGGGGCGGGCTATGGCTACACCTTC	CASSGEQGAGYGYTF
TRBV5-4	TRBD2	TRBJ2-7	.	TGTGCCAGCAGTCCAGATCTCGAGCGGGGGCTCGAGCAGTACTTC	CASSPDLERGLEQYF
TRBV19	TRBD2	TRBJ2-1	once	TGTGCCAGTAGCCCCCTACTAGCGGGGGGTACTAATGAGCAGTTCTTC	CASSPLLAGGTNEQFF
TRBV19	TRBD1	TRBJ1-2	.	TGTGCCAGTAGTACCGACAGGGGGGGCTACACCTTC	CASSTDRGGYTF
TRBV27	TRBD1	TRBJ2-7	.	TGTGCCAGCAAGACCGGGACAGGACACTACTACGAGCAGTACTTC	CASKTGTGHYYEQYF
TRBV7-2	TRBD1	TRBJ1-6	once	TGTGCCAGCAGCTTTTCACAGGGGCTCGATTCACCCCTCCACTTT	CASSFSQGLDSPLHF
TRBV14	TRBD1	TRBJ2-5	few	TGTGCCAGCAGCCTGTCTGACAGGGTCACCGTCTACCAAGAGACCCAGTACTTC	CASSLSDRVTVYQETQYF
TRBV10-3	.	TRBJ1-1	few	TGTGCCATCAGTGAGACGACAGTGAACACTGAAGCTTTCTTT	CAISETTVNTEAFF
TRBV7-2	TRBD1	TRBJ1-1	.	TGTGCCAGCAGCCCCTATACAGGGGCGGCTGAAGCTTTCTTT	CASSPYTGAAEAFF
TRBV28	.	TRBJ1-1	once	TGTGCCAGCAGTTTAGGGGCAGGAAAGGGCCCAAACACTGAAGCTTTCTTT	CASSLGAGKGPNTEAFF
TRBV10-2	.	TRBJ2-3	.	TGCGCCAGCAGTTTGGGACACAGGGATACGCAGTATTTT	CASSLGHRDTQYF
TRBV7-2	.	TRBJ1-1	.	TGTGCCAGCAGCCGTGACACCAACACTGAAGCTTTCTTT	CASSRDTNTEAFF
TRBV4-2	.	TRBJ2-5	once	TGTGCCAGCAGCCAAGACGGGACTCCTCAAGAGACCCAGTACTTC	CASSQDGTPQETQYF
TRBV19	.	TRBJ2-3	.	TGTGCCAGTAGTACAAGGGGGCTGGCGGGGGGAAACACAGATACGCAGTATTTT	CASSTRGLAGGNTDTQYF
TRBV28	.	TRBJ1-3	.	TGTGCCAGCAGTACGCAGGCTATAGTGAACACCATATATTTT	CASSTQAIVNTIYF
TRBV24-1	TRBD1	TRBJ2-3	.	TGTGCCACCAGCGGAGGACAGGGAAGCACAGATACGCAGTATTTT	CATSGGQGSTDTQYF
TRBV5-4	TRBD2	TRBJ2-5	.	TGTGCCAGCAGCCCTTGGGGGAGAGCGGGGGGCAGGGAGACCCAGTACTTC	CASSPWGRAGGRETQYF
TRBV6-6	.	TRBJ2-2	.	TGTGCCAGCAGTCCCCTTTCCGGGGAGCTGTTTTTT	CASSPLSGELFF
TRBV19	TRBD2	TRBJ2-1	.	TGTGCCTCTGAGTCGGCTAGCGGGGGCTATGAGCAGTTCTTC	CASESASGGYEQFF
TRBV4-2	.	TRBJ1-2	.	TGTGCCAGCAGCCAAGCCCCGGGACTGACTAACTATGGCTACACCTTC	CASSQAPGLTNYGYTF